This T cell receptor (beta chain) is drawn from a study of blood T cell repertoires in COVID-19. In the study overall: Researchers got acute and convalescent COVID-19 samples from the United States, Italy and Spain. T cells, B-cell-depleted T cells, or PBMCs supplied cDNA or gDNA.

How the authors handled the data: Scientists estimated how many nucleated cells there were by amplifying reference gene primers. Data came from immunoSEQ multiplex PCR; TCRdb stores just in-frame clones and leaves some out. The V and J calls and the clone size are those of that table, but D and trimming were determined from the DNA. The sample comprises some 70,000 clones, roughly 80% of which are singletons, and around 10% rests with the top ten. V was cut by 2 bases and J by 6 bases, with 19 bases left in between. This CDR3 has 16 residues. Per germline, CDR1 SGHRS and CDR2 YFSETQ. Specimen: peripheral blood. This receptor was taken from a woman aged 45 to 65 with acute or convalescent COVID-19. The chain is built from TRBV5-1 and TRBJ2-3; D perhaps matches TRBD1 (6 bases). In nucleotides, the CDR3 is TGCGCCAGCAGCTTAATGGTCCTTGGGGGCGGGGATACGCAGTATTTT. Translated: CASSLMVLGGGDTQYF. Based on the CDR3 plus reference TRBV5-1 and TRBJ2-3, the full variable domain is KAGVTQTPRYLIKTRGQQVTLSCSPISGHRSVSWYQQTPGQGLQFLFEYFSETQRNKGNFPGRFSGRQFSNSRSEMNVSTLELGDSALYLCASSLMVLGGGDTQYFGPGTRLTVL.